This T cell receptor beta chain was sequenced during a study of shared clonotypes between healthy human individuals. The method was immunoSEQ multiplex PCR; TCRdb's version includes in-frame clones alone and lacks a portion of them. The table includes 2.5 million or so clones, just over 90% detected once. V was trimmed by 2 bases and J by 7 bases, leaving 12 bases between them. The length of the CDR3 is 13 residues. CDR1 SGHTA and CDR2 FQGTGA come from the germline V gene. The source is a man aged 18 to 30 in good health. Sequencing used naive CD4+ T cells sorted from blood. The subset here: CD45RA+ positively selected. The chain recombines TRBV7-3 with TRBJ2-7; D is possibly TRBD1 (6 bases). CDR3 protein: CASSLQGHAEQYF. As DNA, the CDR3 is TGTGCCAGCAGCTTACAGGGACATGCGGAGCAGTACTTC.